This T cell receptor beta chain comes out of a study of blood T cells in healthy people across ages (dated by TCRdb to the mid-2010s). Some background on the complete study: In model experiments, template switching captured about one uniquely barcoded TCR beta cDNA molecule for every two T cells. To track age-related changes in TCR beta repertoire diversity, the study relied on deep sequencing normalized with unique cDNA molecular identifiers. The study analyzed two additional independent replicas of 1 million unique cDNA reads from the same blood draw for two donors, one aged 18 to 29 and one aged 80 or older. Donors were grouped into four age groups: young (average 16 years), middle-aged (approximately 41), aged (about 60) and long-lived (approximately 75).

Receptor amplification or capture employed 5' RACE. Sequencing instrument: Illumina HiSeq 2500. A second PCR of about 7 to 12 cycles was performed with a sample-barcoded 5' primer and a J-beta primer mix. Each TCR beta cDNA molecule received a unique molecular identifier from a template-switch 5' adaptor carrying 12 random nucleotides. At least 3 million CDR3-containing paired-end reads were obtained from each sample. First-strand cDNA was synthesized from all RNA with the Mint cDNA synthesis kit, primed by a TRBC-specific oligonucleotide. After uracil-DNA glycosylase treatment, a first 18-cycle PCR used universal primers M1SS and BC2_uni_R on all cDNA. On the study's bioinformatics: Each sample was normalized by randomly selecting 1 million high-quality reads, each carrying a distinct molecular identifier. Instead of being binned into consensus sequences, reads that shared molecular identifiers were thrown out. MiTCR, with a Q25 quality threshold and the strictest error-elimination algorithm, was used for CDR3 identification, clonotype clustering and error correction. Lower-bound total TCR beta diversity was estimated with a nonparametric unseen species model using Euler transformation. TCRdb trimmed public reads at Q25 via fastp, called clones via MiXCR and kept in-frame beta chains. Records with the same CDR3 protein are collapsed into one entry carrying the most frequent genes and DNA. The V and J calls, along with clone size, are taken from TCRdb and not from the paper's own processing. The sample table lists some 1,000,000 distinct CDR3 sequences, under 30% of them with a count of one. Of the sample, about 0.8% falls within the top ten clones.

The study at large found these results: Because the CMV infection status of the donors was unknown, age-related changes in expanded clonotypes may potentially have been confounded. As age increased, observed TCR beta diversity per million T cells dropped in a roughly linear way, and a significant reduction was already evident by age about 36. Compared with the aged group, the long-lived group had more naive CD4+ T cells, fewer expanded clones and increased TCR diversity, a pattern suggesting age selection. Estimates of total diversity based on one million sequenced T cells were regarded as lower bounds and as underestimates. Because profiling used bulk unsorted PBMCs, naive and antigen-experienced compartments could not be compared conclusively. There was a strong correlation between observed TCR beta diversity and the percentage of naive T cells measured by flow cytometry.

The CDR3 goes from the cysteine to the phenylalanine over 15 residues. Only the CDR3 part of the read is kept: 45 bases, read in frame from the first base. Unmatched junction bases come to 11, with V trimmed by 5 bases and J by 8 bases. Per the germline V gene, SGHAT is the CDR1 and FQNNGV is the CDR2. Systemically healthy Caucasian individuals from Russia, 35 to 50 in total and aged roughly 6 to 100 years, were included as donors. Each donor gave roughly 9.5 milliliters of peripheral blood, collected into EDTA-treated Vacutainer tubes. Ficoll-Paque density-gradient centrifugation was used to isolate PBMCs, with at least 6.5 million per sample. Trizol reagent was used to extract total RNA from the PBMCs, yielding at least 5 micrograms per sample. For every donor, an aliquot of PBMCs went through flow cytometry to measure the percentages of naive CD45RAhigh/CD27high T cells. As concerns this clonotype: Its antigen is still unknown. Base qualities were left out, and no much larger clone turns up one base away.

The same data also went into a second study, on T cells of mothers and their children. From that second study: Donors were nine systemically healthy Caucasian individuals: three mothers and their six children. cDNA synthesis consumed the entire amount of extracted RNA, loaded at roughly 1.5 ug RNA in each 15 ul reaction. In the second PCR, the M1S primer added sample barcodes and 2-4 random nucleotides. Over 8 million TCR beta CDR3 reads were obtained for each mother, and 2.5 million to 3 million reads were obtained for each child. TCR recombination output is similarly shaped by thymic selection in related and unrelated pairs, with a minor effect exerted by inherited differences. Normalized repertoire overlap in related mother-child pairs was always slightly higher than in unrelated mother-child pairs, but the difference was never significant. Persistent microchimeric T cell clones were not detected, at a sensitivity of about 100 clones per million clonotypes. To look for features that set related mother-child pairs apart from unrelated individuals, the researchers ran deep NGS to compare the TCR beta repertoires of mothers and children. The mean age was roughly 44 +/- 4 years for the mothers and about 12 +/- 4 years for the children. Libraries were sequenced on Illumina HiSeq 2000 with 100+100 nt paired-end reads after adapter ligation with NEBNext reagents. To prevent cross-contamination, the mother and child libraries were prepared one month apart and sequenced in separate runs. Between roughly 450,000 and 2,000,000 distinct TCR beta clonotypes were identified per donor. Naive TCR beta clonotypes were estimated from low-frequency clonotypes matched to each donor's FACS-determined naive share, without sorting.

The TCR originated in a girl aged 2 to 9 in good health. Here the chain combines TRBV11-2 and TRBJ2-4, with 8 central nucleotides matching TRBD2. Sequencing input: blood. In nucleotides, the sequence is TGTGCCAGCAGCCTAAGCCCGGGGGGGGCAGACATTCAGTACTTC. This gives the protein CASSLSPGGADIQYF.